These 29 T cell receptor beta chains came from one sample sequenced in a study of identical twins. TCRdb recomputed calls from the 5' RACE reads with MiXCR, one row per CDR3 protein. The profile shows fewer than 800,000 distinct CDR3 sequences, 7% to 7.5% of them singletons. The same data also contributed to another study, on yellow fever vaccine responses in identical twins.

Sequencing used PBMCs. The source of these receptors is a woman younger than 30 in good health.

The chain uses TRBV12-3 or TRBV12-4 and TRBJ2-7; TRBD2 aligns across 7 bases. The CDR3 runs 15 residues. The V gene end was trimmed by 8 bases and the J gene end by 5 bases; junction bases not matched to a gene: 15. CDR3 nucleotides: TGTGCCAGCGGCAGAACTAGCGTAATAGGGGACGAGCAGTACTTC. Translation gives CASGRTSVIGDEQYF.

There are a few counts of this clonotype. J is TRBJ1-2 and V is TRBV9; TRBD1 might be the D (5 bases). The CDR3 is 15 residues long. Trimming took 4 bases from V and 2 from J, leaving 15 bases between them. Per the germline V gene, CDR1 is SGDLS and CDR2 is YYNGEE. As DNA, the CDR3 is TGTGCCAGCAGCCCAGGGCAGGGTCCCAACTATGGCTACACCTTC. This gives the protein CASSPGQGPNYGYTF.

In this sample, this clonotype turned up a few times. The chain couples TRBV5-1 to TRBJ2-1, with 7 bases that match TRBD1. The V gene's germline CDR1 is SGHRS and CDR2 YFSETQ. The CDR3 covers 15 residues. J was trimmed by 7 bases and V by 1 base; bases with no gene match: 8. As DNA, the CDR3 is TGCGCCAGCAGCTTGTCTCCGACAGGGAAGAATGAGCAGTTCTTC. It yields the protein CASSLSPTGKNEQFF.

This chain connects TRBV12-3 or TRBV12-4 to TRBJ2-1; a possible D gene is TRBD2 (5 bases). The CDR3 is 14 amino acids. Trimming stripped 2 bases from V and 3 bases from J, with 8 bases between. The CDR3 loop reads CASSLTRDYNEQFF. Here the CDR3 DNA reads TGTGCCAGCAGTTTAACCCGGGACTACAATGAGCAGTTCTTC.

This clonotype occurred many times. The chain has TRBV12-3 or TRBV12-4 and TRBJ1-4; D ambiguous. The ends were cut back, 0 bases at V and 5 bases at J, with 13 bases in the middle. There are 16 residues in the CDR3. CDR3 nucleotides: TGTGCCAGCAGTTTAGCGCCGGGGAGAGGGAATGAAAAACTGTTTTTT. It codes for CASSLAPGRGNEKLFF.

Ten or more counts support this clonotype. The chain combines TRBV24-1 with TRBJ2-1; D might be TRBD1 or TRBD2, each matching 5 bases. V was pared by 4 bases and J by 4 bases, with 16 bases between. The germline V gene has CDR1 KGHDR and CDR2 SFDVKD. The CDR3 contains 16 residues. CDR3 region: CATSDPGGDKYNEQFF. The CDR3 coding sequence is TGTGCCACCAGTGACCCTGGGGGAGACAAGTACAATGAGCAGTTCTTC.

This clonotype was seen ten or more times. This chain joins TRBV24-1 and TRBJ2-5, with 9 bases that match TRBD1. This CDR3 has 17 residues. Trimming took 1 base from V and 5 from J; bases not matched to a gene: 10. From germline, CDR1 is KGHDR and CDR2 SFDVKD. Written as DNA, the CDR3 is TGTGCCACCAGTGATTTCAGACAGGGGGTAAGAACGGAGACCCAGTACTTC. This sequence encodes CATSDFRQGVRTETQYF.

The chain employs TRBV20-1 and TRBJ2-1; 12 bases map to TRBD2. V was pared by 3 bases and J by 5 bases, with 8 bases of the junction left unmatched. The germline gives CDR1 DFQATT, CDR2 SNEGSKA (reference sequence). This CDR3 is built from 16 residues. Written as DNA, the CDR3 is TGCAGTGCTAGGAGACTAGCGGGAGCACTAGACAATGAGCAGTTCTTC. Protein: CSARRLAGALDNEQFF.

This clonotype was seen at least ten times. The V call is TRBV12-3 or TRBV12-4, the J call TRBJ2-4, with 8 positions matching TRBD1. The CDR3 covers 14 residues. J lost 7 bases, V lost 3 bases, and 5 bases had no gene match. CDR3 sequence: CASSFGQGKNIQYF. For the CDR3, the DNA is TGTGCCAGCAGTTTCGGACAGGGAAAGAACATTCAGTACTTC.

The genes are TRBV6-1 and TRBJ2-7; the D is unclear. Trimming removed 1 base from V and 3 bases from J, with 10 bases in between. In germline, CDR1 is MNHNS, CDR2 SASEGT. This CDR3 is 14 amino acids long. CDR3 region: CASSEVASIYEQYV. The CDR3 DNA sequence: TGTGCCAGCAGTGAAGTTGCCAGCATCTACGAGCAGTACGTC.

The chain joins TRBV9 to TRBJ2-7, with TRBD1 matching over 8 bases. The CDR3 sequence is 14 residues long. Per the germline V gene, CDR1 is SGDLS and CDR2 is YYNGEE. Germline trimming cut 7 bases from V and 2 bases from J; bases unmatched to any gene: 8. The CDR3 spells CASRRTGWPYEQYF. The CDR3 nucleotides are TGTGCCAGCCGGAGGACAGGGTGGCCCTACGAGCAGTACTTC.

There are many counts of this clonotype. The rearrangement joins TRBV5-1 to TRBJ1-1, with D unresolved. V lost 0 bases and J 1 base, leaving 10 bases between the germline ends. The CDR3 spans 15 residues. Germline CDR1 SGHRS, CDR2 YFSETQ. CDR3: CASSLAPDGNTEAFF. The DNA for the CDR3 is TGCGCCAGCAGCTTGGCCCCGGACGGGAACACTGAAGCTTTCTTT.

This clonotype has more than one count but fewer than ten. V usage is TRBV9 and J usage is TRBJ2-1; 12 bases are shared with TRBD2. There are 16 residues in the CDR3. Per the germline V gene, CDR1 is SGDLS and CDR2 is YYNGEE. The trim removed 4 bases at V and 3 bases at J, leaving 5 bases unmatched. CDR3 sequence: CASSSLAGGVYNEQFF. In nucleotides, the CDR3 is TGTGCCAGCAGCTCCCTAGCGGGGGGGGTCTACAATGAGCAGTTCTTC.

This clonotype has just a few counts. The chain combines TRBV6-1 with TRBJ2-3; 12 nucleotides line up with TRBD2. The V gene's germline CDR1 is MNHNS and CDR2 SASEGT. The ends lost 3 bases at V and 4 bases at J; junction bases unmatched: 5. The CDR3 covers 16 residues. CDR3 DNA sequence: TGTGCCAGCAGTGAGACTAGCGGGGGAGAGGCAGATACGCAGTATTTT. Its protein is CASSETSGGEADTQYF.

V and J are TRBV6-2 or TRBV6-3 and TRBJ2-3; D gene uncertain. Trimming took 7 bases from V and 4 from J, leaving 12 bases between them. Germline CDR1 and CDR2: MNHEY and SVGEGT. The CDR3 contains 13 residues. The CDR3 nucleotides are TGTGCCAGCAATGGCCTCTGGGCAGATACGCAGTATTTT. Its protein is CASNGLWADTQYF.

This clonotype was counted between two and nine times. The CDR3 here is CASSLESDSWVLETQYF. Here the CDR3 DNA reads TGTGCCAGCAGCTTAGAATCGGACAGCTGGGTATTGGAGACCCAGTACTTC. V usage is TRBV7-8 and J usage is TRBJ2-5, with a weak D call TRBD1 (6 bases). Germline V gives CDR1 SGHVS, CDR2 FQNEAQ. Trimming shortened V by 1 base and J by 5 bases, and 20 bases separated the two germline ends. The CDR3 loop spans 17 amino acids.

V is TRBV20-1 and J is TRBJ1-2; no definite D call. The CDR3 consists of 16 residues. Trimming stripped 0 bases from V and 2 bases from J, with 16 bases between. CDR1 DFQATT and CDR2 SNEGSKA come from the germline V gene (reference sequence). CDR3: CSARDAYRFLNYGYTF. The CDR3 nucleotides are TGCAGTGCTAGAGATGCCTATCGATTTCTAAACTATGGCTACACCTTC.

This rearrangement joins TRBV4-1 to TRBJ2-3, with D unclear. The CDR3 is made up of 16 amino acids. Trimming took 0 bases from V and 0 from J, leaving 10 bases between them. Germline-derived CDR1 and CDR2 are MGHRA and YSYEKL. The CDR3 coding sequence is TGCGCCAGCAGCCAAGATCCCGGGCCGAGCACAGATACGCAGTATTTT. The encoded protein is CASSQDPGPSTDTQYF.

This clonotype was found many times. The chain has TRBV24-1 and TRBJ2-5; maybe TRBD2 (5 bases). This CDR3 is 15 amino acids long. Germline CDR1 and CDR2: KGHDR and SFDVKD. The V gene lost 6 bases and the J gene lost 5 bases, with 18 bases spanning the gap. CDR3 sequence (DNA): TGTGCCACCAGTAAGGACTCTGTCGGTGCGGAGACCCAGTACTTC. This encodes CATSKDSVGAETQYF.

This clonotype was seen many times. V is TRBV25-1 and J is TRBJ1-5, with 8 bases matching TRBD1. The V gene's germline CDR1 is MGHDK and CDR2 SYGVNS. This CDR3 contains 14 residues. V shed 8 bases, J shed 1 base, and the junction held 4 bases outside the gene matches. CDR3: CASAGGLSNQPQHF. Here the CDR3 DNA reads TGTGCCAGCGCAGGGGGCTTGAGCAATCAGCCCCAGCATTTT.

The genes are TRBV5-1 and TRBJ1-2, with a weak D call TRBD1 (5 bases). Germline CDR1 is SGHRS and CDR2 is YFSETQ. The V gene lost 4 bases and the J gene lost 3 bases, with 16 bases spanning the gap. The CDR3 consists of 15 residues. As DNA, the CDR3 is TGCGCCAGCAGCCTGGGGGGTACTCTGGACTATGGCTACACCTTC. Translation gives CASSLGGTLDYGYTF.

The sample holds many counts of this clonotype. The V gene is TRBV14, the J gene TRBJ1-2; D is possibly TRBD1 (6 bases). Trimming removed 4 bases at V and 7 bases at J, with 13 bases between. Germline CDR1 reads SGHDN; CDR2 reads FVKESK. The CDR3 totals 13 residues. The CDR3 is CASSPTRGSGYTF. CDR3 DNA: TGTGCCAGCAGCCCTACGAGGGGGTCTGGCTACACCTTC. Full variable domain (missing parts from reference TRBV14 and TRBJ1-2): EAGVTQFPSHSVIEKGQTVTLRCDPISGHDNLYWYRRVMGKEIKFLLHFVKESKQDESGMPNNRFLAERTGGTYSTLKVQPAELEDSGVYFCASSPTRGSGYTFGSGTRLTVV.

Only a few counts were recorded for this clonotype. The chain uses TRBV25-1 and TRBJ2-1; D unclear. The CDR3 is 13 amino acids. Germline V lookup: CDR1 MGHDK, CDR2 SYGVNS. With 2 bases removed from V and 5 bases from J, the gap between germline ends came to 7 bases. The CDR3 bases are TGTGCCAGCAGTGAAGGGCTACACAATGAGCAGTTCTTC. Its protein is CASSEGLHNEQFF.

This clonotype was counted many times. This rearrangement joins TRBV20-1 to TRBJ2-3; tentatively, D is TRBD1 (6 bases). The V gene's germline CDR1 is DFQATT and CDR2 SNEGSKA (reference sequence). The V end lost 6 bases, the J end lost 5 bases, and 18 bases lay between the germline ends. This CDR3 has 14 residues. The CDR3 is CSAPPLGALDTQYF. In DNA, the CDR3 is TGCAGTGCCCCCCCTCTGGGGGCGTTAGATACGCAGTATTTT.

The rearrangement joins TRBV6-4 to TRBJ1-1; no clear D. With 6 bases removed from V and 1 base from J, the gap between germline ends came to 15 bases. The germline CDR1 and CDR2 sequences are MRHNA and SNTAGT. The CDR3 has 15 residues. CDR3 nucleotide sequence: TGTGCCAGCAGAAAAGCAGAAGCCCAGAACACTGAAGCTTTCTTT. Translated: CASRKAEAQNTEAFF.

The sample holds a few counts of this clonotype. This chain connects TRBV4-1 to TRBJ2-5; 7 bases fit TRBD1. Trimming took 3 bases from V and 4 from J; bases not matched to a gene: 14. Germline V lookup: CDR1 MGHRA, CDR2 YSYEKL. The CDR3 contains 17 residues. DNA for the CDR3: TGCGCCAGCAGCCAGGCCCCCGGGACAGCGCCCGGAGAGACCCAGTACTTC. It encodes CASSQAPGTAPGETQYF.

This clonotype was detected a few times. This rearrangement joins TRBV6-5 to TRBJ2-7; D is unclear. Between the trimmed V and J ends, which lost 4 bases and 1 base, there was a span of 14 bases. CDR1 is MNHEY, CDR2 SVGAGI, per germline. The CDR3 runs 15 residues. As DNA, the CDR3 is TGTGCCAGCAGTTTCCAGGCCCCCCTTTCCTACGAGCAGTACTTC. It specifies CASSFQAPLSYEQYF.

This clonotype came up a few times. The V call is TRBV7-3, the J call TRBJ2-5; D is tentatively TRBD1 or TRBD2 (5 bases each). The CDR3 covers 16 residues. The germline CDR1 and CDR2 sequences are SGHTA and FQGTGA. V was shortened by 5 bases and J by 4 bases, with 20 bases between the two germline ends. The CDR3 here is CASSQTRDGLTETQYF. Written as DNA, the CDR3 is TGTGCCAGCAGCCAGACCCGGGACGGATTGACAGAGACCCAGTACTTC.

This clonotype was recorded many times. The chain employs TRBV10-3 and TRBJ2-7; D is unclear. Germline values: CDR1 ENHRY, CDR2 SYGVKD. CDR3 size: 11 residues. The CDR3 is CAIRAPEGWDV. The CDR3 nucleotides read TGTGCCATCAGGGCCCCCGAAGGATGGGACGTC.